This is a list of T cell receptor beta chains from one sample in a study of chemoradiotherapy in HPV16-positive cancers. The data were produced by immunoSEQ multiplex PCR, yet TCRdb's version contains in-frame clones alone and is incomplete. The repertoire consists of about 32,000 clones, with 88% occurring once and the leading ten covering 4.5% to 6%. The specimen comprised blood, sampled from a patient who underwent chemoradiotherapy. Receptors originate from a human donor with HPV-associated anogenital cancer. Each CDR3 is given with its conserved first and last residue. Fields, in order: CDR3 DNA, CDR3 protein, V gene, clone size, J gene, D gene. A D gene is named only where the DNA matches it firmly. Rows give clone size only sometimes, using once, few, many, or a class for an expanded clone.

DNA: TGTGCCATCAGTGACGCGGGACGGACAAAAGATAACTATGGCTACACCTTC; CDR3: CAISDAGRTKDNYGYTF; V: TRBV10-3; size: .; J: TRBJ1-2; D: .
DNA: TGTGCCTGGTGGGACAGGGGGCACGGCTACACCTTC; CDR3: CAWWDRGHGYTF; V: TRBV30; size: .; J: TRBJ1-2; D: TRBD1
DNA: TGTGCCAGCAGTAGATTCCCGGGCCCCTACGAGCAGTACTTC; CDR3: CASSRFPGPYEQYF; V: TRBV27; size: .; J: TRBJ2-7; D: .
DNA: TGTGCCAGCAGCCTCCGATACTTTGTAGGACAGGGGAATGAAAAACTGTTTTTT; CDR3: CASSLRYFVGQGNEKLFF; V: TRBV2; size: .; J: TRBJ1-4; D: TRBD1
DNA: TGCGCCAGCAGCTTACAGGGGGCGCCTAATGAAAAACTGTTTTTT; CDR3: CASSLQGAPNEKLFF; V: TRBV5-1; size: .; J: TRBJ1-4; D: TRBD1
DNA: TGTGCCAGCAGTAGTCAAACAGGGGACTCCTCCAATGAGCAGTTCTTC; CDR3: CASSSQTGDSSNEQFF; V: TRBV28; size: .; J: TRBJ2-1; D: .
DNA: TGTGCCAGCAGTGAGGGCCGTCAGGGTAATCAGCCCCAGCATTTT; CDR3: CASSEGRQGNQPQHF; V: TRBV2; size: .; J: TRBJ1-5; D: .
DNA: TGTGCCAGCAGCCTAGGTCTGCGCGATGAGCAGTTCTTC; CDR3: CASSLGLRDEQFF; V: TRBV7-2; size: .; J: TRBJ2-1; D: .
DNA: TGTGCCAGCAGTTACCTATCGGGGGGAGCAGATACGCAGTATTTT; CDR3: CASSYLSGGADTQYF; V: TRBV6-6; size: .; J: TRBJ2-3; D: TRBD2
DNA: TGTGCCTGGGGCAGGGGGGGAAGAGAGACCCAGTACTTC; CDR3: CAWGRGGRETQYF; V: TRBV30; size: once; J: TRBJ2-5; D: .
DNA: TGTGCCAGCAGTTACCCTGGGGGGTCAGATGGCTACACCTTC; CDR3: CASSYPGGSDGYTF; V: TRBV6-6; size: .; J: TRBJ1-2; D: .
DNA: TGTGCCAGCAGTGCCGACTCCGTCTCCTACAATGAGCAGTTCTTC; CDR3: CASSADSVSYNEQFF; V: TRBV6-4; size: .; J: TRBJ2-1; D: .
DNA: TGTGCCAGCAGTGCCACCGGGACAGGGAGCTACGAGCAGTACTTC; CDR3: CASSATGTGSYEQYF; V: TRBV25-1; size: .; J: TRBJ2-7; D: TRBD1
DNA: TGTGCCAGCAGTAAATTTATACAGGGGTACAATGAGCAGTTCTTC; CDR3: CASSKFIQGYNEQFF; V: TRBV6-5; size: .; J: TRBJ2-1; D: TRBD1
DNA: TGTGCCAGCAGCCCACGGCGTCGAGCGGGAGAAGGCGGGGAGCTGTTTTTT; CDR3: CASSPRRRAGEGGELFF; V: TRBV7-9; size: .; J: TRBJ2-2; D: TRBD2
DNA: TGTGCCAGCAGCCTCCCTAGGGGCCTAGCAACTAATGAAAAACTGTTTTTT; CDR3: CASSLPRGLATNEKLFF; V: TRBV28; size: .; J: TRBJ1-4; D: .
DNA: TGTGCCAGCAGCGCGACAGGGGGTGGCAATCAGCCCCAGCATTTT; CDR3: CASSATGGGNQPQHF; V: TRBV9; size: .; J: TRBJ1-5; D: TRBD1
DNA: TGTGCCAGCGGATTGAGGGGCACCGGGGAGCTGTTTTTT; CDR3: CASGLRGTGELFF; V: TRBV27; size: .; J: TRBJ2-2; D: .
DNA: TGTGCCAGTAGTATGGGTGACAGGGTATTCGAGCAGTACTTC; CDR3: CASSMGDRVFEQYF; V: TRBV19; size: .; J: TRBJ2-7; D: TRBD1
DNA: TGTGCCAGCAGCTTGGGGGGGAAGAGGGCTTTCTTT; CDR3: CASSLGGKRAFF; V: TRBV5-6; size: .; J: TRBJ1-1; D: .
DNA: TGTGCCAGCCGGGACGGCAACAATGAGCAGTTCTTC; CDR3: CASRDGNNEQFF; V: TRBV6-5; size: .; J: TRBJ2-1; D: .
DNA: TGTGCCAGCAAGATCAGGGGGCGACGTGTCAATCAGCCCCAGCATTTT; CDR3: CASKIRGRRVNQPQHF; V: TRBV6-4; size: .; J: TRBJ1-5; D: TRBD1
DNA: TGTGCCAGCTCACAATTCCCGGGACAGCGACCTTCTAACACCGGGGAGCTGTTTTTT; CDR3: CASSQFPGQRPSNTGELFF; V: TRBV18; size: .; J: TRBJ2-2; D: TRBD1
DNA: TGTGCCTGGAGAAACGGGGACTATGGCTACACCTTC; CDR3: CAWRNGDYGYTF; V: TRBV30; size: few; J: TRBJ1-2; D: .
DNA: TGTGCCAGCAGCATGGGACAGTACCAAGGAGCTTTCTTT; CDR3: CASSMGQYQGAFF; V: TRBV7-8; size: .; J: TRBJ1-1; D: TRBD1
DNA: TGTGCCAGCAGCCCACAGGGGGCATATACCGGGGAGCTGTTTTTT; CDR3: CASSPQGAYTGELFF; V: TRBV6-4; size: .; J: TRBJ2-2; D: TRBD1
DNA: TGTGCCAGCAGCTTAGTCCCAGGGGGGATCGAGCAGTTCTTC; CDR3: CASSLVPGGIEQFF; V: TRBV7-9; size: .; J: TRBJ2-1; D: .
DNA: TGTGCCAGCAGCTCCGTTGGGGCTTTCACAGATACGCAGTATTTT; CDR3: CASSSVGAFTDTQYF; V: TRBV5-4; size: .; J: TRBJ2-3; D: .
DNA: TGCGCCAGCAGCTTGGACGGGGGTGGGACAGATACGCAGTATTTT; CDR3: CASSLDGGGTDTQYF; V: TRBV5-1; size: once; J: TRBJ2-3; D: .
DNA: TGTGCCAGCGGGCACACAGATACGCAGTATTTT; CDR3: CASGHTDTQYF; V: TRBV14; size: .; J: TRBJ2-3; D: .
DNA: TGTGCCAGCAGCTTTGCCCAGGGAACTGAAGCTTTCTTT; CDR3: CASSFAQGTEAFF; V: TRBV7-3; size: .; J: TRBJ1-1; D: .
DNA: TGTGCCAGCAGTTACTCGGGGGGGACTTCCTACAATGAGCAGTTCTTC; CDR3: CASSYSGGTSYNEQFF; V: TRBV6-5; size: .; J: TRBJ2-1; D: TRBD2
DNA: TGTGCCAGCAGCTCCACCGGGACAGGGAATTACAATGAGCAGTTCTTC; CDR3: CASSSTGTGNYNEQFF; V: TRBV13; size: .; J: TRBJ2-1; D: TRBD1
DNA: TGTGCCTGCAGAGTTGTCGGGACCCGCAACGAGCAGTACTTC; CDR3: CACRVVGTRNEQYF; V: TRBV6-1; size: .; J: TRBJ2-7; D: .
DNA: TGCGCCAGCAGCTTGCAAGAGACCCAGTACTTC; CDR3: CASSLQETQYF; V: TRBV5-1; size: .; J: TRBJ2-5; D: .
DNA: TGTGCCAGCAGTTTAAGGGGGTCGAGCTCCTACGAGCAGTACTTC; CDR3: CASSLRGSSSYEQYF; V: TRBV27; size: .; J: TRBJ2-7; D: .
DNA: TGTGCCAGCTCACCTGGGACAGGGCAGAATGAGCAGTTCTTC; CDR3: CASSPGTGQNEQFF; V: TRBV18; size: .; J: TRBJ2-1; D: TRBD1
DNA: TGTGCCAGCAGTGACACACCCCAGGGGCTCTATGGCTACACCTTC; CDR3: CASSDTPQGLYGYTF; V: TRBV2; size: .; J: TRBJ1-2; D: .
DNA: TGTGCCAGCTCACCAGCGGGCGGGACTGAAGCTTTCTTT; CDR3: CASSPAGGTEAFF; V: TRBV18; size: .; J: TRBJ1-1; D: .
DNA: TGCGCCAGCAGCCAACCTACCACAGATACGCAGTATTTT; CDR3: CASSQPTTDTQYF; V: TRBV4-1; size: once; J: TRBJ2-3; D: .
DNA: TGCAGCGTTGAAGATACTACAGGGGATGGCTACACCTTC; CDR3: CSVEDTTGDGYTF; V: TRBV29-1; size: .; J: TRBJ1-2; D: TRBD1
DNA: TGTGCCAGCAGCACTCTAGATTTCACAGATACGCAGTATTTT; CDR3: CASSTLDFTDTQYF; V: TRBV11-2; size: .; J: TRBJ2-3; D: .
DNA: TGTGCCACCAGCCGGCGACAGGGGGCGATAGGAAACACCATATATTTT; CDR3: CATSRRQGAIGNTIYF; V: TRBV15; size: few; J: TRBJ1-3; D: TRBD1
DNA: TGTGCCAGTAGTTTAACAGGGGGCAGAAAGACCCAGTACTTC; CDR3: CASSLTGGRKTQYF; V: TRBV19; size: once; J: TRBJ2-5; D: TRBD1
DNA: TGTGCCGTTGGCGACACCGGGGAGCTGTTTTTT; CDR3: CAVGDTGELFF; V: TRBV19; size: .; J: TRBJ2-2; D: .
DNA: TGTGCCAGTACCCTAGCTAGGAATAGCAATCAGCCCCAGCATTTT; CDR3: CASTLARNSNQPQHF; V: TRBV19; size: .; J: TRBJ1-5; D: .
DNA: TGTGCCAGCAGCTTGATACAGGCAGGCTATGGCTACACCTTC; CDR3: CASSLIQAGYGYTF; V: TRBV5-8; size: .; J: TRBJ1-2; D: .
DNA: TGCAGCGCCCGGTTAGAAAAACTGTTTTTT; CDR3: CSARLEKLFF; V: TRBV29-1; size: .; J: TRBJ1-4; D: .
DNA: TGTGCCAGCTCCTCGATAAACTTCAGATTGGAGACCCAGTACTTC; CDR3: CASSSINFRLETQYF; V: TRBV19; size: .; J: TRBJ2-5; D: .
DNA: TGTGCCATCAGTGATTCAGGGGACTATGGCTACACCTTC; CDR3: CAISDSGDYGYTF; V: TRBV10-3; size: .; J: TRBJ1-2; D: .
DNA: TGTGCCAGCAGCTTAGGGGCAGGGTCCTATGGCTACACCTTC; CDR3: CASSLGAGSYGYTF; V: TRBV7-2; size: .; J: TRBJ1-2; D: .
DNA: TGCGCCAGCAGTGTAGCTTACGGAGAGACCCAGTACTTC; CDR3: CASSVAYGETQYF; V: TRBV10-1; size: few; J: TRBJ2-5; D: .
DNA: TGTGCCAGCAGTGACACCGGGACTGGGAACACTGAAGCTTTCTTT; CDR3: CASSDTGTGNTEAFF; V: TRBV6-4; size: .; J: TRBJ1-1; D: .
DNA: TGTGCCAGCAGCTTAGATCCTGGGGCCCATGAAGCTTTCTTT; CDR3: CASSLDPGAHEAFF; V: TRBV11-2; size: .; J: TRBJ1-1; D: .
DNA: TGTGCCAGCAGTGACAGGGGAATGGACGCAGGTGATACGCAGTATTTT; CDR3: CASSDRGMDAGDTQYF; V: TRBV6-4; size: .; J: TRBJ2-3; D: .
DNA: TGTGCCAGCAGCATACTGACTAGTTGGGGCGCAGATACGCAGTATTTT; CDR3: CASSILTSWGADTQYF; V: TRBV7-2; size: .; J: TRBJ2-3; D: .
DNA: TGTGCCAGCAGCCCTGGACAGGGTTCATCTTCACCCCTCCACTTT; CDR3: CASSPGQGSSSPLHF; V: TRBV6-5; size: .; J: TRBJ1-6; D: TRBD1
DNA: TGTGCCTGGAGTGGAGGCCAAAGATACCAAGAGACCCAGTACTTC; CDR3: CAWSGGQRYQETQYF; V: TRBV30; size: .; J: TRBJ2-5; D: .
DNA: TGTGCCAGCAGCTTAGATTCGGTTTCACCCCTCCACTTT; CDR3: CASSLDSVSPLHF; V: TRBV7-9; size: .; J: TRBJ1-6; D: .